A selection of T cell receptor beta chains follows, all from one sample in a study of Ad26.COV2.S vaccination and SARS-CoV-2 variants. This table comes from immunoSEQ multiplex PCR, and its TCRdb copy is limited to in-frame clones, with some not included. The sample lists hundreds of thousands of clones; approximately 83% were seen once. The sample here was peripheral blood, taken in a trial of Ad26.COV2.S vaccine versus placebo. Receptors were obtained from a person aged 18 to 65 who received the Ad26.COV2.S COVID-19 vaccine or a placebo. The CDR3 runs from the conserved cysteine through the conserved F or W. The order of the fields is J gene, V gene, D gene, clone size, CDR3 DNA, CDR3 protein. A D gene is named only where the DNA matches it firmly. Where a row states a size, it is once, few, many or the class of an expanded clone; other rows omit it.

J gene: TRBJ1-6
V gene: TRBV19
D gene: -
clone size: -
CDR3 DNA: TGTGCCACGGGGCCGAGCTCCTATAATTCACCCCTCCACTTT
CDR3 protein: CATGPSSYNSPLHF

J gene: TRBJ1-2
V gene: TRBV29-1
D gene: -
clone size: -
CDR3 DNA: TGCAGCGTTGGAGGACAGTCTGGTGGCTACACCTTC
CDR3 protein: CSVGGQSGGYTF

J gene: TRBJ2-1
V gene: TRBV29-1
D gene: -
clone size: -
CDR3 DNA: TGCAGCGCCGCCCGAGGGGACATATACAATGAGCAGTTCTTC
CDR3 protein: CSAARGDIYNEQFF

J gene: TRBJ1-5
V gene: TRBV19
D gene: -
clone size: -
CDR3 DNA: TGTGCCAGTAGTTGGTCCAGGGATTCTAATCAGCCCCAGCATTTT
CDR3 protein: CASSWSRDSNQPQHF

J gene: TRBJ1-6
V gene: TRBV7-2
D gene: TRBD1
clone size: once
CDR3 DNA: TGTGCCAGCAGCTCCCCCTTTGGGACAGCGGGGAATTCACCCCTCCACTTT
CDR3 protein: CASSSPFGTAGNSPLHF

J gene: TRBJ1-6
V gene: TRBV7-8
D gene: -
clone size: -
CDR3 DNA: TGTGCCAGCAGCTTGAGTCGGCCCTCACCCCTCCACTTT
CDR3 protein: CASSLSRPSPLHF

J gene: TRBJ2-7
V gene: TRBV3-1/TRBV3-2
D gene: TRBD2
clone size: -
CDR3 DNA: TGTGCCAGCAGCCCGTGGACTAGCGGGGGATCCGAGCAGTACTTC
CDR3 protein: CASSPWTSGGSEQYF

J gene: TRBJ1-2
V gene: TRBV19
D gene: TRBD1
clone size: once
CDR3 DNA: TGTGCCAGTAACCTGGACAGGGTTAGTGTCGGCTACACCTTC
CDR3 protein: CASNLDRVSVGYTF

J gene: TRBJ1-1
V gene: TRBV9
D gene: -
clone size: once
CDR3 DNA: TGTGCCAGCAGCGTAGAGGGGAGAGTGGGTGACACTGAAGCTTTCTTT
CDR3 protein: CASSVEGRVGDTEAFF

J gene: TRBJ2-3
V gene: TRBV7-2
D gene: -
clone size: -
CDR3 DNA: TGTGCCAGCAGCTTAGTCAGACTAGTTACGGATACGCAGTATTTT
CDR3 protein: CASSLVRLVTDTQYF

J gene: TRBJ2-7
V gene: TRBV27
D gene: TRBD2
clone size: -
CDR3 DNA: TGTGCCAGCAGTTTAAAACGGGAGGTCTCCTACGAGCAGTACTTC
CDR3 protein: CASSLKREVSYEQYF

J gene: TRBJ2-7
V gene: TRBV19
D gene: -
clone size: -
CDR3 DNA: TGTGCCAGTAGTCCTAGCTTAGCCACCTACGAGCAGTACTTC
CDR3 protein: CASSPSLATYEQYF

J gene: TRBJ1-5
V gene: TRBV5-1
D gene: -
clone size: few
CDR3 DNA: TGCGCCAGCAGAGAAGGGATAGGGCCCCAGCATTTT
CDR3 protein: CASREGIGPQHF

J gene: TRBJ2-7
V gene: TRBV6-5
D gene: -
clone size: -
CDR3 DNA: TGTGCCAGCAGTTACAACAGGGCCGACGAGCAGTACTTC
CDR3 protein: CASSYNRADEQYF

J gene: TRBJ2-7
V gene: TRBV4-2
D gene: TRBD2
clone size: -
CDR3 DNA: TGTGCCAGCAGCCAAGATGAGGGACTAGCGTTTTACGAGCAGTACTTC
CDR3 protein: CASSQDEGLAFYEQYF

J gene: TRBJ1-3
V gene: TRBV12-3/TRBV12-4
D gene: -
clone size: -
CDR3 DNA: TGTGCCAGCAGTCCCTACTCTGGAAACACCATATATTTT
CDR3 protein: CASSPYSGNTIYF

J gene: TRBJ2-6
V gene: TRBV3-1/TRBV3-2
D gene: -
clone size: few
CDR3 DNA: TGTGCCAGCAGCCAAGAGTCACAGTCTGGGGCCAACGTCCTGACTTTC
CDR3 protein: CASSQESQSGANVLTF